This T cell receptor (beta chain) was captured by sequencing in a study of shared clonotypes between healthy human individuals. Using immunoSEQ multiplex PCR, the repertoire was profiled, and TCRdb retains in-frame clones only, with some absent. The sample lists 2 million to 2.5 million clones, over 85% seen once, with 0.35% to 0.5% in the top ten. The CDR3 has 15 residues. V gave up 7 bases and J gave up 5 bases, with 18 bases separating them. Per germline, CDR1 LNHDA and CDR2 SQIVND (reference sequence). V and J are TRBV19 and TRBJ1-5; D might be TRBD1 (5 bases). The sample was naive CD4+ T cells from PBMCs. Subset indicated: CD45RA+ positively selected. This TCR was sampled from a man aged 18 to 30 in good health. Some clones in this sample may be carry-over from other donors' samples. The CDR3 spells CASIRRAGNYQPQHF. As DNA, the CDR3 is TGTGCCAGTATTAGACGGGCAGGGAACTATCAGCCCCAGCATTTT.